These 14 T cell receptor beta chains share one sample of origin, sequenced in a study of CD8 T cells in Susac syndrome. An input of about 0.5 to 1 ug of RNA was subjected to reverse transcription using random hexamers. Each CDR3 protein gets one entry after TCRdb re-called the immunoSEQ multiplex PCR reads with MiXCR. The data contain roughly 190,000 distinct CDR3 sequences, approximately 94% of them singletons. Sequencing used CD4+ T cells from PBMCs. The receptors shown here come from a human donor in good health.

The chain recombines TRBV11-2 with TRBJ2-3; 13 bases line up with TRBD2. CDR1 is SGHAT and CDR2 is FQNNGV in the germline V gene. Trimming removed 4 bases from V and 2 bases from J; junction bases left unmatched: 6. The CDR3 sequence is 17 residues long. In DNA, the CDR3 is TGTGCCAGCAGCTCCGGACTAGCGGGGGCCGCCACAGATACGCAGTATTTT. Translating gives CASSSGLAGAATDTQYF.

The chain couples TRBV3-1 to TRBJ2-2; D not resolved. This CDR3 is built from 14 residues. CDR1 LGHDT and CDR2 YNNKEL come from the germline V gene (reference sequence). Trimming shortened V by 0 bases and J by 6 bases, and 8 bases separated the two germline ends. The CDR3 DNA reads TGTGCCAGCAGCCAAGATTCCGGGCCCGGGGAGCTGTTTTTT. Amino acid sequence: CASSQDSGPGELFF.

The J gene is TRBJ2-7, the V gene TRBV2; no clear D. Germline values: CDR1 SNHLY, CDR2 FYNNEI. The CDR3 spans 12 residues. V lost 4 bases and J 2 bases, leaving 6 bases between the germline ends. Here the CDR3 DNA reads TGTGCCAGCAGTGGGGGAACCTACGAGCAGTACTTC. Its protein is CASSGGTYEQYF.

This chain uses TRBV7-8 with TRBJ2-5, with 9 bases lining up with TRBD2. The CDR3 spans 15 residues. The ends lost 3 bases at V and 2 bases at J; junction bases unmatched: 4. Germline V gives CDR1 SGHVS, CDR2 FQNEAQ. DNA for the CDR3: TGTGCCAGCAGCTTTAGCGGGGGTGGGCAAGAGACCCAGTACTTC. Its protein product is CASSFSGGGQETQYF. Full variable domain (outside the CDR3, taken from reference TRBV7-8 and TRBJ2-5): GAGVSQSPRYKVAKRGQDVALRCDPISGHVSLFWYQQALGQGPEFLTYFQNEAQLDKSGLPSDRFFAERPEGSVSTLKIQRTQQEDSAVYLCASSFSGGGQETQYFGPGTRLLVL.

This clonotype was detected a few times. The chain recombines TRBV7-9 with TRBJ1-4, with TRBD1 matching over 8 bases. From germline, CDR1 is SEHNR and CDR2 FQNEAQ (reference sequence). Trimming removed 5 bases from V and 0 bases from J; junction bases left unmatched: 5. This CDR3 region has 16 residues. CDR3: CASSLGQGATNEKLFF. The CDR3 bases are TGTGCCAGCAGCCTTGGACAGGGAGCAACTAATGAAAAACTGTTTTTT.

The CDR3 DNA reads as TGTGCCAGCAGCAGGGAGGCCAATCAGCCCCAGCATTTT. Protein: CASSREANQPQHF. The rearrangement links TRBV2 to TRBJ1-5, with D possibly being TRBD1 (5 bases). Germline-derived CDR1 and CDR2 are SNHLY and FYNNEI. V was cut by 6 bases and J by 3 bases, with 9 bases left in between. There are 13 residues in the CDR3.

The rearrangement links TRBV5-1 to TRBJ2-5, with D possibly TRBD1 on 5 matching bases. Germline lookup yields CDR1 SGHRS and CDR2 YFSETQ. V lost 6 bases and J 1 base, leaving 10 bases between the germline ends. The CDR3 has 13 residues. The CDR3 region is CASKPGIQETQYF. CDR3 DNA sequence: TGCGCCAGCAAGCCAGGGATCCAAGAGACCCAGTACTTC. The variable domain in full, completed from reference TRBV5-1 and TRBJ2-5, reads KAGVTQTPRYLIKTRGQQVTLSCSPISGHRSVSWYQQTPGQGLQFLFEYFSETQRNKGNFPGRFSGRQFSNSRSEMNVSTLELGDSALYLCASKPGIQETQYFGPGTRLLVL.

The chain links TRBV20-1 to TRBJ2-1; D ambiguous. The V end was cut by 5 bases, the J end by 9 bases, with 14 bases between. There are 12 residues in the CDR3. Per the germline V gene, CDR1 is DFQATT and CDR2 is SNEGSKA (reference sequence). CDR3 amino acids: CSAEVIEVEQFF. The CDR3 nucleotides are TGCAGTGCTGAAGTAATCGAGGTTGAGCAGTTCTTC.

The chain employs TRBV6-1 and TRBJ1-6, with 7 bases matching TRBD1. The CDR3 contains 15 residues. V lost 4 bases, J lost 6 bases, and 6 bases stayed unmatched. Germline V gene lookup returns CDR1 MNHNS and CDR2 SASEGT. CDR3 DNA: TGTGCCAGCAGTGGGGGGGACAGCGCTAATTCACCCCTCCACTTT. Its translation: CASSGGDSANSPLHF.

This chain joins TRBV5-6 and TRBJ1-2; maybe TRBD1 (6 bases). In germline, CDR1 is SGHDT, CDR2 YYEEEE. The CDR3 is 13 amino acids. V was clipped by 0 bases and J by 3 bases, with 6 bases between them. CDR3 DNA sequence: TGTGCCAGCAGCTTGGACAGGGACTATGGCTACACCTTC. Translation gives CASSLDRDYGYTF.

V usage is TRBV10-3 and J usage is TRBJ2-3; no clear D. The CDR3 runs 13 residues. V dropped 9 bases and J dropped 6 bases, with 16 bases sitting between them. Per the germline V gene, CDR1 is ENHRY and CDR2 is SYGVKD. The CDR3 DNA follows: TGTGCCATAGCTCAGGCGCCCATGGATACGCAGTATTTT. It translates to CAIAQAPMDTQYF.

The CDR3 coding sequence is TGCAGTGCTATTGTCGACGAGCAGTACTTC. Protein: CSAIVDEQYF. The chain is built from TRBV20-1 and TRBJ2-7; D call uncertain. Looked up from germline, CDR1 is DFQATT and CDR2 is SNEGSKA (reference sequence). The CDR3 is made up of 10 amino acids. Trimming stripped 4 bases from V and 5 bases from J, with 6 bases between.

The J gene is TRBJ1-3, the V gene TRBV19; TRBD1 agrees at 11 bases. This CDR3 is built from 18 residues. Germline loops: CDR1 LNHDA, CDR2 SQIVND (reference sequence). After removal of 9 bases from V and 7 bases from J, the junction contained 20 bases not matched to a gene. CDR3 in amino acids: CASSERTGGTISRNTIYF. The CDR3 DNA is TGTGCCAGCAGCGAGAGGACAGGGGGCACGATAAGCCGGAACACCATATATTTT.

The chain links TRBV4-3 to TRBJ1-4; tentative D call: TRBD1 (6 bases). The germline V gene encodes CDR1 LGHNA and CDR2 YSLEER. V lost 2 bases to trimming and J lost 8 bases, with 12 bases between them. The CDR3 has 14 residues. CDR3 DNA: TGCGCCAGCAGCCAATGGCCCGGGACAGAAAAACTGTTTTTT. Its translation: CASSQWPGTEKLFF.